These 11 T cell receptor beta chains came from one sample sequenced in a study of T cells in Graves' hyperthyroidism and ophthalmopathy (dated by TCRdb to the late 2010s). Preparation of the library involved multiplex PCR. Sequencing used an Illumina HiSeq 2000. The TCR beta CDR3 regions were amplified from RNA transcripts. A first-round RT-PCR of the TCR CDR3 used the HTBI primer set with the Qiagen OneStep RT-PCR kit. TCRdb ran its own pipeline on the public reads, namely fastp trimming at Q25 and MiXCR clone calling, and kept in-frame beta chains. Rows matching on CDR3 protein sequence are summarized as one entry with the most common DNA and genes. This sample has over 300,000 distinct CDR3 sequences in its table, and about 15% of those were observed once. The ten largest clones represent about 11% of the sample. Sequencing used blood. Receptor source: a woman aged 60-75 years with Graves' hyperthyroidism.

The table lists this clonotype with many counts. This rearrangement joins TRBV27 to TRBJ2-7, with TRBD1 matching 12 bases. V lost 6 bases, J lost 5 bases, and 8 bases stayed unmatched. Looked up from germline, CDR1 is MNHEY and CDR2 is SMNVEV (reference sequence). This CDR3 has 15 residues. CDR3 loop: CASSLPGQGAHEQYF. The CDR3 DNA reads as TGTGCCAGCAGCCTACCGGGACAGGGGGCACACGAGCAGTACTTC.

The chain joins TRBV25-1 to TRBJ1-6; 12 bases agree with TRBD1. The CDR3 totals 20 residues. Trimming took 2 bases from V and 6 from J; bases not matched to a gene: 14. Germline V gene lookup returns CDR1 MGHDK and CDR2 SYGVNS. In nucleotides, the CDR3 is TGTGCCAGCAGTGAAGGCGGAATCCGGGACAGGGGGCCCACTAATTCACCCCTCCACTTT. Translation gives CASSEGGIRDRGPTNSPLHF.

This clonotype was seen repeatedly, ten times or more. The chain links TRBV6-1 to TRBJ2-5; 12 bases are a match to TRBD1. V gave up 4 bases and J gave up 5 bases; unmatched junction bases: 11. There are 17 residues in the CDR3. Germline V CDR1 and CDR2: MNHNS, SASEGT. The CDR3 here is CASSVTGQGAQLETQYF. The CDR3, as DNA: TGTGCCAGCAGTGTAACGGGACAGGGGGCTCAGTTGGAGACCCAGTACTTC.

This clonotype was found many times. The chain joins TRBV6-1 to TRBJ2-7; no firm D call. The ends were cut back, 6 bases at V and 2 bases at J, with 11 bases in the middle. This CDR3 spans 13 amino acids. Germline assignment: CDR1 MNHNS and CDR2 SASEGT. CDR3 region: CASSHPHTYEQYF. DNA for the CDR3: TGTGCCAGCAGCCATCCACATACCTACGAGCAGTACTTC.

This clonotype appeared many times. The CDR3 loop is CASSLMASEGKNIQYF. CDR3 DNA sequence: TGTGCCAGCAGCTTAATGGCTAGCGAAGGCAAAAACATTCAGTACTTC. This chain links TRBV7-9 with TRBJ2-4, with D possibly matching TRBD2 (6 bases). The CDR3 has 16 residues. Trimming removed 2 bases from V and 3 bases from J, with 14 bases in between. Germline assignment: CDR1 SEHNR and CDR2 FQNEAQ (reference sequence).

This chain links TRBV5-6 with TRBJ2-7, with a tentative D call TRBD1 (5 bases). CDR1 is SGHDT, CDR2 YYEEEE, per germline. Deletions cut 0 bases from V and 6 bases from J, with 19 bases between. The CDR3 is 16 residues long. The CDR3 reads CASSLAGQGTSLEQYF. The CDR3 bases are TGTGCCAGCAGCTTGGCCGGGCAGGGCACCTCTCTCGAGCAGTACTTC.

This clonotype showed up just a few times. The chain couples TRBV24-1 to TRBJ2-5, with D possibly matching TRBD1 (5 bases). V lost 1 base to trimming and J lost 3 bases, with 11 bases between them. From germline, CDR1 is KGHDR and CDR2 SFDVKD. This CDR3 has 15 amino acids. The CDR3 here is CATSDLRQGKETQYF. For the CDR3, the DNA is TGTGCCACCAGTGATTTAAGGCAGGGAAAAGAGACCCAGTACTTC.

This clonotype appeared many times. The rearrangement links TRBV18 to TRBJ2-7, with 13 bases that match TRBD2. V shed 3 bases and J 6 bases; nucleotides not matched to a gene: 5. The V gene's germline CDR1 is KGHSH and CDR2 LQKENI. The CDR3 sequence is 15 residues long. CDR3: CASSPGLAGEGEQYF. The CDR3 nucleotides read TGTGCCAGCTCACCCGGACTAGCGGGAGAGGGCGAGCAGTACTTC.

On this clonotype: This may be a read error: a much more frequent sequence differs by one nucleotide. In DNA, the CDR3 is TGCGCCAGCAGGCCCGTGGGTTTCTACGAGCAGTACTTC. This codes for CASRPVGFYEQYF. V gene TRBV10-2 combines with J gene TRBJ2-7, with D unclear. Trimming shortened V by 6 bases and J by 3 bases, and 12 bases separated the two germline ends. There are 13 residues in the CDR3. Looked up from germline, CDR1 is WSHSY and CDR2 is SAAADI.

J is TRBJ2-3 and V is TRBV7-3; the D is unclear. Germline V gives CDR1 SGHTA, CDR2 FQGTGA. The CDR3 is 15 amino acids. The ends were cut back, 6 bases at V and 0 bases at J, with 13 bases in the middle. CDR3 nucleotide sequence: TGTGCCAGCAGTCCGAATCCGACAAGCACAGATACGCAGTATTTT. Amino acid sequence: CASSPNPTSTDTQYF.

There are a few counts of this clonotype. This sequence may be a read error, since a much larger clone differs from it by one base. The conserved phenylalanine or tryptophan normally closing the CDR3 is absent here, so this likely arose from a read error. This chain joins TRBV3-1 and TRBJ2-1; D may be TRBD1 (6 bases). CDR3 length equals 16 residues. The germline V gene encodes CDR1 LGHDT and CDR2 YNNKEL (reference sequence). V was clipped by 0 bases and J by 2 bases, with 11 bases between them. DNA of the CDR3: TGTGCCAGCAGCCAAGATGGGCAGGGGACCTACAATGAGCAGTTCTCC. Translating it yields CASSQDGQGTYNEQFS.